This T cell receptor beta chain was sequenced for a study of shared clonotypes between healthy human individuals. About the study: Each donor's CD4 naive and CD4 memory cells filled three plates apiece, CD8 naive two, and CD8 memory one. Study findings and constraints: Rarefaction analysis demonstrated incomplete sorted-subset sequencing notwithstanding large depth.

Positive CCR7 selection of CD45RO-negative cells yielded the naive CD8 cells, and terminally differentiated effector memory CD45RA+ cells were excluded. Per germline, CDR1 MNHEY and CDR2 SMNVEV (reference sequence). This CDR3 contains 13 residues. V lost 6 bases and J lost 3, with 12 bases in between. Points on this clone: Its target is not known.

The repertoire was sequenced with immunoSEQ multiplex PCR; TCRdb's copy has only in-frame clones and lacks some. Of roughly 2,000,000 clones listed, about 94% are singletons. The chain has TRBV27 and TRBJ2-7; the D is unclear. This sequence was found in a man between 18 and 35 years old in good health. Some clones in this sample may be carry-over from other donors' samples. Sequencing was carried out using naive CD8+ T cells from PBMCs. The CDR3 sequence is CASSPQAGYEQYF. The CDR3 bases are TGTGCCAGCAGCCCCCAAGCAGGCTACGAGCAGTACTTC.